Presented here are 25 T cell receptor beta chains from one specimen sequenced in a study of blood T cell repertoires in COVID-19. TCRdb's copy holds only in-frame clones and misses some; the assay was immunoSEQ multiplex PCR. This sample has about 53,000 clones, with approximately 84% found just once. Sample: peripheral blood. Source of these receptors: a human donor in a cohort sampled during active COVID-19.

The chain combines TRBV20-1 with TRBJ2-1, with D unclear. This CDR3 has 11 amino acids. Trimming removed 0 bases at V and 7 bases at J, with 4 bases between. Per germline, CDR1 DFQATT and CDR2 SNEGSKA (reference sequence). The CDR3 here is CSARDPNEQFF. CDR3 DNA sequence: TGCAGTGCTAGAGATCCAAATGAGCAGTTCTTC.

The V and J genes are TRBV28 and TRBJ2-7; 8 bases are a match to TRBD2. CDR1 is MDHEN, CDR2 SYDVKM, per germline. This CDR3 is built from 18 residues. V dropped 5 bases and J dropped 1; count of bases not matched to a gene: 16. The CDR3 DNA reads as TGTGCCAGCAGTCCGACAAGACCAAGGGCTAGCGGGTCCTACGAGCAGTACTTC. Its protein product is CASSPTRPRASGSYEQYF.

The CDR3 DNA reads as TGTGCCAGCAGCCGACGAGAGCCTGCGGGCATTCAGTACTTC. Translated: CASSRREPAGIQYF. This sequence joins TRBV6-5 and TRBJ2-4, with D possibly TRBD2 on 5 matching bases. CDR1 MNHEY and CDR2 SVGAGI come from the germline V gene. Trimming cost V 6 bases and J 9 bases, with 18 bases left between them. This CDR3 is 14 amino acids long.

This clone was counted only a few times. The gene calls are TRBV7-2 and TRBJ2-5; 9 bases agree with TRBD2. Per germline, CDR1 SGHTA and CDR2 FQGNSA. The CDR3 covers 14 residues. The ends lost 1 base at V and 5 bases at J; junction bases unmatched: 2. The CDR3 nucleotides read TGTGCCAGCAGCTTAGTTAGCGGGGGCGAGACCCAGTACTTC. Its protein is CASSLVSGGETQYF. The variable domain in full, completed from reference TRBV7-2 and TRBJ2-5, reads GAGVSQSPSNKVTEKGKDVELRCDPISGHTALYWYRQSLGQGLEFLIYFQGNSAPDKSGLPSDRFSAERTGGSVSTLTIQRTQQEDSAVYLCASSLVSGGETQYFGPGTRLLVL.

This clone has a single count. The chain is built from TRBV5-6 and TRBJ2-7, with a tentative D call TRBD1 (6 bases). This CDR3 has 13 residues. Germline CDR1 reads SGHDT; CDR2 reads YYEEEE. The germline V and J ends were trimmed by 4 bases and 1 base, with 9 bases remaining between them. The CDR3 reads CASSPRGSYEQYF. Written as DNA, the CDR3 is TGTGCCAGCAGCCCAAGGGGGTCCTACGAGCAGTACTTC.

V and J are TRBV18 and TRBJ1-2; 7 positions match TRBD1. The V gene end was trimmed by 5 bases and the J gene end by 2 bases; junction bases not matched to a gene: 8. The V gene's germline CDR1 is KGHSH and CDR2 LQKENI. CDR3 length: 15 amino acids. The CDR3 DNA sequence: TGTGCCAGCTCATTACAGGGGATAGACAACTATGGCTACACCTTC. It codes for CASSLQGIDNYGYTF.

This clone was observed a few times. The J gene is TRBJ2-5, the V gene TRBV2; 9 bases match TRBD1. Germline V lookup: CDR1 SNHLY, CDR2 FYNNEI. The CDR3 consists of 14 residues. J was trimmed by 2 bases and V by 3 bases; bases with no gene match: 1. The CDR3: CASSEDRGQETQYF. The CDR3 DNA is TGTGCCAGCAGTGAGGACAGGGGACAAGAGACCCAGTACTTC.

The V and J genes are TRBV5-4 and TRBJ1-6; TRBD1 aligns across 10 bases. V shed 4 bases and J 2 bases; nucleotides not matched to a gene: 9. In germline, CDR1 is SGHNT, CDR2 YYREEE (reference sequence). CDR3 length: 18 amino acids. This CDR3 is CASSQPGQGSAYNSPLHF. The DNA of the CDR3 is TGTGCCAGCAGCCAACCGGGACAGGGGTCAGCCTATAATTCACCCCTCCACTTT.

The chain couples TRBV28 to TRBJ1-2; no firm D call. V dropped 7 bases and J dropped 1 base, with 10 bases sitting between them. The germline V gene has CDR1 MDHEN and CDR2 SYDVKM. The CDR3 runs to 13 residues. The CDR3 nucleotides read TGTGCCAGCATACCTGGCAGTAACTATGGCTACACCTTC. Protein product: CASIPGSNYGYTF.

The V call is TRBV3-1 (or the pseudogene TRBV3-2), the J call TRBJ2-7; D may be TRBD1 (6 bases). The CDR3 has 14 amino acids. The V end was cut by 5 bases, the J end by 2 bases, with 13 bases between. Germline V gene data show CDR1 as LGHDT and CDR2 as YNNKEL (reference sequence). CDR3 bases: TGTGCCAGCAGCACGGACAGTTCACCCTACGAGCAGTACTTC. Amino acids: CASSTDSSPYEQYF.

The V gene is TRBV29-1, the J gene TRBJ2-5; 8 bases are a match to TRBD1. Germline CDR1 reads SQVTM; CDR2 reads ANQGSEA. After removal of 7 bases from V and 4 bases from J, the junction contained 5 bases not matched to a gene. The CDR3 covers 12 residues. The CDR3 reads CSGHRGIETQYF. The CDR3 DNA follows: TGCAGCGGCCACAGGGGGATAGAGACCCAGTACTTC.

The genes are TRBV7-3 and TRBJ1-5; 7 bases map to TRBD1. The CDR3 is made up of 15 amino acids. The trim removed 5 bases at V and 3 bases at J, leaving 7 bases unmatched. Germline V CDR1 and CDR2: SGHTA, FQGTGA. The CDR3 region is CASSLGTVDNQPQHF. In nucleotides, the CDR3 is TGTGCCAGCAGCCTGGGGACAGTGGACAATCAGCCCCAGCATTTT. The variable domain in full, completed from reference TRBV7-3 and TRBJ1-5, reads GAGVSQTPSNKVTEKGKYVELRCDPISGHTALYWYRQSLGQGPEFLIYFQGTGAADDSGLPNDRFFAVRPEGSVSTLKIQRTERGDSAVYLCASSLGTVDNQPQHFGDGTRLSIL.

This clone has just one count. This chain joins TRBV10-1 and TRBJ2-7; D unclear. The CDR3 spans 13 residues. Looked up from germline, CDR1 is WNHNN and CDR2 is SYGVQD (reference sequence). Trimming left V 11 bases short and J 4 bases short, with 18 bases between. This CDR3 is CAAVSLPFYEQYF. Written as DNA, the CDR3 is TGCGCCGCGGTTAGTTTACCATTTTACGAGCAGTACTTC.

This clone was recorded a few times. The chain combines TRBV5-5 with TRBJ2-5, with TRBD2 as a possible D gene (7 bases). Trimming cost V 4 bases and J 3 bases, with 16 bases left between them. The CDR3 loop spans 15 amino acids. Germline V gene data show CDR1 as SGHKS and CDR2 as YYEKEE (reference sequence). The CDR3 sequence: CASSPRGATKETQYF. DNA for the CDR3: TGTGCCAGCAGCCCCCGGGGGGCAACAAAAGAGACCCAGTACTTC. The full variable domain, its missing parts supplied by reference TRBV5-5 and TRBJ2-5, is DAGVTQSPTHLIKTRGQQVTLRCSPISGHKSVSWYQQVLGQGPQFIFQYYEKEERGRGNFPDRFSARQFPNYSSELNVNALLLGDSALYLCASSPRGATKETQYFGPGTRLLVL.

The rearrangement joins TRBV5-6 to TRBJ2-7; 9 bases match TRBD1. Germline V gives CDR1 SGHDT, CDR2 YYEEEE. The CDR3 runs 13 residues. Trimming took 7 bases from V and 4 from J; bases not matched to a gene: 6. CDR3 region: CASGTGGRYEQYF. DNA for the CDR3: TGTGCCAGCGGCACAGGGGGCAGGTACGAGCAGTACTTC.

The rearrangement joins TRBV6-1 to TRBJ1-6; no firm D call. The V gene's germline CDR1 is MNHNS and CDR2 SASEGT. Trimming pared 0 bases from V and 9 bases from J, leaving 18 bases between. The CDR3 sequence is 17 residues long. Here the CDR3 reads CASSEARGELWGSPLHF. CDR3 DNA: TGTGCCAGCAGTGAAGCGCGTGGGGAGTTATGGGGTTCACCCCTCCACTTT.

J is TRBJ2-2 and V is TRBV7-2; D is perhaps TRBD1 (6 bases). The ends were cut back, 4 bases at V and 8 bases at J, with 11 bases in the middle. The CDR3 is 13 amino acids. Germline lookup yields CDR1 SGHTA and CDR2 FQGNSA. The CDR3 here is CASSWQGRGELFF. DNA for the CDR3: TGTGCCAGCAGCTGGCAGGGGAGAGGGGAGCTGTTTTTT.

The chain combines TRBV2 with TRBJ1-5; the D gene is possibly TRBD1 (5 bases). CDR1 SNHLY and CDR2 FYNNEI come from the germline V gene. V gave up 7 bases and J gave up 6 bases, with 13 bases separating them. The CDR3 length is 13 residues. In nucleotides, the CDR3 is TGTGCCAGCAACGGGGGTGGTACTCAGCCCCAGCATTTT. This codes for CASNGGGTQPQHF.

The rearrangement uses TRBV30 and TRBJ1-2, with D maybe TRBD1 (6 bases). Trimming cost V 1 base and J 5 bases, with 8 bases left between them. The length of the CDR3 is 12 residues. Germline V lookup: CDR1 GTSNPN, CDR2 SVGIG (reference sequence). The CDR3 DNA reads TGTGCCTGGAGTGGAGGGGGTTATGGCTACACCTTC. This sequence encodes CAWSGGGYGYTF.

In its sample, this clone was seen once. This chain joins TRBV5-1 and TRBJ2-5; the match to TRBD1 covers 7 bases. The CDR3 runs 15 residues. V dropped 4 bases and J dropped 4; count of bases not matched to a gene: 10. Per germline, CDR1 SGHRS and CDR2 YFSETQ. Here the CDR3 DNA reads TGCGCCAGCAGCACCGGGACAGTTTTAGGAGAGACCCAGTACTTC. Residues: CASSTGTVLGETQYF.

V is TRBV18 and J is TRBJ2-2; 8 bases are a match to TRBD1. The CDR3 has 13 amino acids. The germline V gene has CDR1 KGHSH and CDR2 LQKENI. V was pared by 6 bases and J by 6 bases, with 3 bases of the junction left unmatched. Here the CDR3 DNA reads TGTGCCAGCTCGGACAGGGTGGCCGGGGAGCTGTTTTTT. This sequence encodes CASSDRVAGELFF. Looking up the rest from reference TRBV18 and TRBJ2-2 gives the full variable domain: NAGVMQNPRHLVRRRGQEARLRCSPMKGHSHVYWYRQLPEEGLKFMVYLQKENIIDESGMPKERFSAEFPKEGPSILRIQQVVRGDSAAYFCASSDRVAGELFFGEGSRLTVL.

V usage is TRBV3-1 (or the pseudogene TRBV3-2) and J usage is TRBJ1-3, with TRBD1 as a possible D gene (5 bases). The CDR3 runs 15 residues. Trimming pared 5 bases from V and 2 bases from J, leaving 13 bases between. Germline V gene lookup returns CDR1 LGHDT and CDR2 YNNKEL (reference sequence). CDR3 nucleotides: TGTGCCAGCAGCTCCACGACGGGGGCTGGAAACACCATATATTTT. Its translation: CASSSTTGAGNTIYF.

This clone showed up just a few times. This sequence joins TRBV15 and TRBJ1-6; 9 positions agree with TRBD1. This CDR3 spans 17 amino acids. Trimming took 5 bases from V and 8 from J; bases not matched to a gene: 13. Germline-derived CDR1 and CDR2 are LNHNV and YYDKDF (reference sequence). In nucleotides, the CDR3 is TGTGCCACCAGCCCTTCCCCACCCGGGACAGGGTATTCACCCCTCCACTTT. This gives the protein CATSPSPPGTGYSPLHF.

This clone has just one count. V and J are TRBV19 and TRBJ1-5, with D uncertain. Trimming removed 3 bases from V and 3 bases from J, with 9 bases in between. The length of the CDR3 is 14 residues. In germline, CDR1 is LNHDA, CDR2 SQIVND (reference sequence). The CDR3 DNA follows: TGTGCCAGTAGTATCCCAGGCGTCAATCAGCCCCAGCATTTT. Its protein product is CASSIPGVNQPQHF. Supplemented by reference TRBV19 and TRBJ1-5, the full variable domain reads DGGITQSPKYLFRKEGQNVTLSCEQNLNHDAMYWYRQDPGQGLRLIYYSQIVNDFQKGDIAEGYSVSREKKESFPLTVTSAQKNPTAFYLCASSIPGVNQPQHFGDGTRLSIL.

The chain is built from TRBV6-5 and TRBJ2-3; 7 positions agree with TRBD2. From germline, CDR1 is MNHEY and CDR2 SVGAGI. Germline trimming cut 4 bases from V and 1 base from J; bases unmatched to any gene: 2. The CDR3 covers 14 residues. The CDR3, as DNA: TGTGCCAGCAGTTTGCTAGCGGGCACAGATACGCAGTATTTT. Protein: CASSLLAGTDTQYF.